A selection of T cell receptor beta chains follows, all from one sample in a study of blood T cell repertoires in COVID-19. Method: immunoSEQ multiplex PCR; TCRdb's copy keeps in-frame clones and lacks some. The sample lists 270,000 or so clones; more than 70% were seen once. Sequencing was performed on peripheral blood. These receptors originate from a woman aged 18-29 years with acute or convalescent COVID-19. The CDR3 runs from the conserved cysteine through the conserved F or W. The D gene is left open where the match is weak. Clone size is stated in some rows and not others, as once, few, many or a class when expanded.

d_gene: -; v_gene: TRBV7-2; j_gene: TRBJ1-6; abundance: -; CDR3nt: TGTGCCAGCAGCTTAGCCGTCTCTTCACCCCTCCACTTT; CDR3aa: CASSLAVSSPLHF
d_gene: TRBD1; v_gene: TRBV9; j_gene: TRBJ1-4; abundance: -; CDR3nt: TGTGCCAGCAGCCGGGACAGGGGGTTCAGGAATGAAAAACTGTTTTTT; CDR3aa: CASSRDRGFRNEKLFF
d_gene: -; v_gene: TRBV27; j_gene: TRBJ1-5; abundance: -; CDR3nt: TGTGCCAGCAGTCTATCACCAGGGAACAATCAGCCCCAGCATTTT; CDR3aa: CASSLSPGNNQPQHF
d_gene: TRBD1; v_gene: TRBV3-1/TRBV3-2; j_gene: TRBJ2-7; abundance: -; CDR3nt: TGTGCCAGCAGCCAAGGTACGGGACAGTACTACGAGCAGTACTTC; CDR3aa: CASSQGTGQYYEQYF
d_gene: -; v_gene: TRBV5-6; j_gene: TRBJ1-4; abundance: few; CDR3nt: TGTGCCAGCAGGCGGGGGGCGAATGAAAAACTGTTTTTT; CDR3aa: CASRRGANEKLFF
d_gene: -; v_gene: TRBV28; j_gene: TRBJ1-1; abundance: once; CDR3nt: TGTGCCAGCAGACCAACGGGGTCGACCACTGAAGCTTTCTTT; CDR3aa: CASRPTGSTTEAFF
d_gene: -; v_gene: TRBV10-3; j_gene: TRBJ2-5; abundance: -; CDR3nt: TGTGCCATCAGTGACCCACCCGGGACACGCTATCAATCCCAAGAGACCCAGTACTTC; CDR3aa: CAISDPPGTRYQSQETQYF
d_gene: -; v_gene: TRBV4-3; j_gene: TRBJ1-6; abundance: -; CDR3nt: TGCGCCAGCAGCCACGCCAGGGCGAAAGGAAGTAATTCACCCCTCCACTTT; CDR3aa: CASSHARAKGSNSPLHF
d_gene: TRBD1; v_gene: TRBV7-2; j_gene: TRBJ1-2; abundance: -; CDR3nt: TGTGCCAGCAGCCCGGGGACAGGGGTTGGCTACACCTTC; CDR3aa: CASSPGTGVGYTF
d_gene: -; v_gene: TRBV10-3; j_gene: TRBJ1-3; abundance: -; CDR3nt: TGTGCCATCAGTGAGTCGAGGCCTAAGAGCTCTGGAAACACCATATATTTT; CDR3aa: CAISESRPKSSGNTIYF
d_gene: TRBD1; v_gene: TRBV6-5; j_gene: TRBJ1-2; abundance: -; CDR3nt: TGTGCCAGCACCCGGACAGGAGCTAACTATGGCTACACCTTC; CDR3aa: CASTRTGANYGYTF
d_gene: -; v_gene: TRBV7-8; j_gene: TRBJ2-1; abundance: -; CDR3nt: TGTGCCAGCAGCCCCGAAACTTACCCGGGGAATGAGCAGTTCTTC; CDR3aa: CASSPETYPGNEQFF
d_gene: TRBD1; v_gene: TRBV10-3; j_gene: TRBJ2-1; abundance: -; CDR3nt: TGTGCCATCTCCGGGACAGGGGGGGATGAGCAGTTCTTC; CDR3aa: CAISGTGGDEQFF
d_gene: TRBD2; v_gene: TRBV7-2; j_gene: TRBJ2-3; abundance: -; CDR3nt: TGTGCCGCAAGGCGGGCTAGCGGGCGGGTGCAGTATTTT; CDR3aa: CAARRASGRVQYF
d_gene: TRBD1; v_gene: TRBV5-8; j_gene: TRBJ2-7; abundance: -; CDR3nt: TGTGCCAGCAGCTGGGGCTCGGGACAGGGGCCCTACGAGCAGTACTTC; CDR3aa: CASSWGSGQGPYEQYF
d_gene: TRBD1; v_gene: TRBV7-9; j_gene: TRBJ2-3; abundance: -; CDR3nt: TGTGCCAGCAGCTTTGGGACAGGGTCAGATACGCAGTATTTT; CDR3aa: CASSFGTGSDTQYF
d_gene: -; v_gene: TRBV14; j_gene: TRBJ2-7; abundance: -; CDR3nt: TGTGCCAGCAGCCCCTCCCTGGGGCCCTGGTTGTACTTC; CDR3aa: CASSPSLGPWLYF
d_gene: -; v_gene: TRBV5-1; j_gene: TRBJ1-1; abundance: -; CDR3nt: TGCGCCAGCAGCTCGGGGGGCGCGGACACTGAAGCTTTCTTT; CDR3aa: CASSSGGADTEAFF
d_gene: TRBD1; v_gene: TRBV28; j_gene: TRBJ2-1; abundance: -; CDR3nt: TGTGCAAGCACTCAGGGACAGGGGTACAATGAGCAGTTCTTC; CDR3aa: CASTQGQGYNEQFF
d_gene: -; v_gene: TRBV5-4; j_gene: TRBJ1-1; abundance: few; CDR3nt: TGTGCCAGCAGCTTAATGGGGCCCATGAACACTGAAGCTTTCTTT; CDR3aa: CASSLMGPMNTEAFF
d_gene: -; v_gene: TRBV12-3/TRBV12-4; j_gene: TRBJ1-2; abundance: many; CDR3nt: TGTGCCAGCAGCCTCCTAGGTATCTATGGCTACACCTTC; CDR3aa: CASSLLGIYGYTF
d_gene: -; v_gene: TRBV13; j_gene: TRBJ2-2; abundance: -; CDR3nt: TGTGCCAGCAGCACGACCCCCCGGGACACTGACACCGGGGAGCTGTTTTTT; CDR3aa: CASSTTPRDTDTGELFF
d_gene: -; v_gene: TRBV4-3; j_gene: TRBJ1-2; abundance: -; CDR3nt: TGCGCCAGCAGCCAAGTCAGGGCAGGGGAGAACTATGGCTACACCTTC; CDR3aa: CASSQVRAGENYGYTF
d_gene: -; v_gene: TRBV4-3; j_gene: TRBJ1-4; abundance: -; CDR3nt: TGCGCCAGCAGCCAATCAGTGCAGGGAACTAATGAAAAACTGTTTTTT; CDR3aa: CASSQSVQGTNEKLFF
d_gene: -; v_gene: TRBV5-8; j_gene: TRBJ2-7; abundance: once; CDR3nt: TGTGCCAGCAGCTTTTCATGGCAGGCTAACACCTACGAGCAGTACTTC; CDR3aa: CASSFSWQANTYEQYF
d_gene: -; v_gene: TRBV18; j_gene: TRBJ1-2; abundance: -; CDR3nt: TGTGCCAGCTCGAACGGCTGGGGCGAGAACTATGGCTACACCTTC; CDR3aa: CASSNGWGENYGYTF
d_gene: -; v_gene: TRBV9; j_gene: TRBJ2-1; abundance: few; CDR3nt: TGTGCCAGCAGCGTAGCCCCAGGGGCGGTAGGGGAGCAGTTCTTC; CDR3aa: CASSVAPGAVGEQFF
d_gene: -; v_gene: TRBV7-2; j_gene: TRBJ2-7; abundance: -; CDR3nt: TGTGCCAGCAGCTTAGAGGACTACCGCTACGAGCAGTACTTC; CDR3aa: CASSLEDYRYEQYF
d_gene: TRBD2; v_gene: TRBV29-1; j_gene: TRBJ2-7; abundance: -; CDR3nt: TGCAGCGTTTGGAGCGGGAGCATCAACGAGCAGTACTTC; CDR3aa: CSVWSGSINEQYF
d_gene: -; v_gene: TRBV4-1; j_gene: TRBJ2-1; abundance: -; CDR3nt: TGCGCCAGCAGCCAAGCGCCAGAGGGTGAGCAGTTCTTC; CDR3aa: CASSQAPEGEQFF
d_gene: TRBD2; v_gene: TRBV5-1; j_gene: TRBJ2-5; abundance: -; CDR3nt: TGCGCCAGCAGCTTGGATCCTAGCGGAGGTGGAGAGACCCAGTACTTC; CDR3aa: CASSLDPSGGGETQYF
d_gene: TRBD1; v_gene: TRBV27; j_gene: TRBJ2-7; abundance: -; CDR3nt: TGTGCCACACGGACAGGGATTTACGAGCAGTACTTC; CDR3aa: CATRTGIYEQYF
d_gene: -; v_gene: TRBV5-1; j_gene: TRBJ2-7; abundance: -; CDR3nt: TGCGCCAGCAGCTTATGGGGCCTCTCCTACGAGCAGTACTTC; CDR3aa: CASSLWGLSYEQYF
d_gene: TRBD1; v_gene: TRBV6-1; j_gene: TRBJ1-4; abundance: -; CDR3nt: TGTGCCAGCAGCCTACAGGGGACGACTAATGAAAAACTGTTTTTT; CDR3aa: CASSLQGTTNEKLFF
d_gene: TRBD2; v_gene: TRBV12-5; j_gene: TRBJ2-2; abundance: -; CDR3nt: TGTGCTAGTGGTTTGGTAGGGGGACTAGCAAAGAATAACACCGGGGAGCTGTTTTTT; CDR3aa: CASGLVGGLAKNNTGELFF
d_gene: -; v_gene: TRBV3-1/TRBV3-2; j_gene: TRBJ2-1; abundance: -; CDR3nt: TGTGCCAGCAGCCCCTCTCTCGGGACCTACAATGAGCAGTTCTTC; CDR3aa: CASSPSLGTYNEQFF
d_gene: TRBD2; v_gene: TRBV29-1; j_gene: TRBJ2-1; abundance: -; CDR3nt: TGCAGCGTTGGACGCGGGAGCTCCTACAATGAGCAGTTCTTC; CDR3aa: CSVGRGSSYNEQFF
d_gene: -; v_gene: TRBV28; j_gene: TRBJ1-4; abundance: -; CDR3nt: TGTGCCAGCAGTTTATTGTTCGGCCCGCAGGGGAGAGGGGAAAAACTGTTTTTT; CDR3aa: CASSLLFGPQGRGEKLFF
d_gene: -; v_gene: TRBV27; j_gene: TRBJ2-1; abundance: -; CDR3nt: TGTGCCAGCAGTCCCAATCCTACCCAGGGACTTTACAATGAGCAGTTCTTC; CDR3aa: CASSPNPTQGLYNEQFF
d_gene: TRBD2; v_gene: TRBV5-6; j_gene: TRBJ2-7; abundance: -; CDR3nt: TGTGCCAGCAGCCCAGGACTAGGGCCCTACGAGCAGTACTTC; CDR3aa: CASSPGLGPYEQYF
d_gene: -; v_gene: TRBV7-8; j_gene: TRBJ1-4; abundance: -; CDR3nt: TGTGCCAGCAGCTTAGCCGGGGGGCTTGGGGAAAAACTGTTTTTT; CDR3aa: CASSLAGGLGEKLFF
d_gene: TRBD1; v_gene: TRBV5-4; j_gene: TRBJ1-6; abundance: -; CDR3nt: TGTGCCAGCAGCTACAGGGGAAGCTCCTATAATTCACCCCTCCACTTT; CDR3aa: CASSYRGSSYNSPLHF
d_gene: -; v_gene: TRBV2; j_gene: TRBJ1-5; abundance: -; CDR3nt: TGTGCCAGCAGTGAAGCGGGCCAGGGCAATCAGCCCCAGCATTTT; CDR3aa: CASSEAGQGNQPQHF
d_gene: -; v_gene: TRBV7-8; j_gene: TRBJ2-7; abundance: -; CDR3nt: TGTGCCAGCAGCACCATACAGGGCCCGAGCTCCTACGAGCAGTACTTC; CDR3aa: CASSTIQGPSSYEQYF